This T cell receptor (beta chain) was profiled in a study of regulatory T cells in long-lasting Graves disease. Arm-PCR of CDR3 regions with iRepertoire HTBI primers generated TCR beta libraries. Per the original data handling: Looking across samples, the authors found some 67 TRBV and 14 TRBJ segments. MiXCR, applied by TCRdb to the multiplex PCR reads, yields one record per CDR3 protein. These V and J calls are TCRdb output, not the study's own analysis. The table records 450,000 to 700,000 distinct CDR3 sequences, about 13% of them present only once. The CDR3 is 15 residues long. V was clipped by 4 bases and J by 3 bases; unmatched bases: 7. In germline, CDR1 is SQVTM, CDR2 ANQGSEA. This clonotype was detected many times. Its antigen is unknown. This sample's time point: newly diagnosed GD, antithyroid drugs for less than 3 months. PBMC RNA was the source of the TCR library. General study points: Persistent Graves' disease cases displayed lower TCR diversity than newly diagnosed ones.

These data were also filed under a second study, of T cells in Graves' hyperthyroidism and ophthalmopathy. According to that study: With the HTBI primer set, the TCR CDR3 went through a first round of RT-PCR. Stable hyperthyroidism and ophthalmopathy were separated using 13 V-J signatures.

This TCR came from a man younger than 40 with Graves disease. The source material was peripheral blood mononuclear cells (PBMCs), sampled at new diagnosis, from a patient treated with antithyroid drugs. V is TRBV29-1 and J is TRBJ1-1; TRBD1 aligns across 11 bases. The CDR3 DNA is TGCAGCGTTGTTCGGACAGGGGGCAGGGACACTGAAGCTTTCTTT. Translated: CSVVRTGGRDTEAFF. The whole variable domain, remainder taken from reference TRBV29-1 and TRBJ1-1, is SAVISQKPSRDICQRGTSLTIQCQVDSQVTMMFWYRQQPGQSLTLIATANQGSEATYESGFVIDKFPISRPNLTFSTLTVSNMSPEDSSIYLCSVVRTGGRDTEAFFGQGTRLTVV.